This entry is about one T cell receptor (beta chain). Its antigen remains undetermined. There are no base qualities to consult, and no much larger clone falls within one base. The TCR beta CDR3 regions were amplified from RNA transcripts. The first round of RT-PCR for the TCR CDR3 was performed with the HTBI primer set and the Qiagen OneStep RT-PCR kit. The libraries were constructed in a second round of multiplex PCR and then size-selected and purified. Paired-end sequencing of the libraries was performed with 100 bp reads on an Illumina HiSeq2000. In the original analysis: Raw data were processed with SOAPnuke, discarding reads with adapters, uncalled bases, mean Phred below 15, or no exact constant-primer or identifier match. COPE v1.2.5 was used to merge the high-quality paired reads, and each unique nucleotide sequence was defined as a clonotype. MiTCR v1.1 was used to align clonotypes to the IMGT TRBV, TRBD and TRBJ reference segments. Analysis was restricted to V-J combinations with a frequency above 0.0001, which covered roughly 99% of repertoires. The TCS score was defined as F50 (clonal expansion) divided by E x V (chaos), with BLOSUM62-based TCRdist calculated between CDR3 peptides within each V-J. Welch's t-statistics and random forest reduced approximately 520 V-J features to roughly 13, which were used in a naive Bayes classifier (R e1071). TCRdb reanalyzed the raw reads on its own, using fastp at Q25 for trimming and MiXCR for clone calling, and kept in-frame beta chains. Each entry merges the rows of one CDR3 protein and shows their most common DNA and genes. The V and J calls shown here were made by TCRdb, not taken from the authors' results. This sample comprises approximately 620,000 distinct CDR3 sequences, about 15% of them detected only once. The ten largest clones represent 5% to 7% of the sample.

The sample belongs to a study of T cells in Graves' hyperthyroidism and ophthalmopathy (dated by TCRdb to the late 2010s). Describing the broader study: Peripheral blood samples were taken at initial diagnosis, before any treatment was given. A discovery cohort of around 98 patients, approximately 45 with Graves' ophthalmopathy and 57 with stable Graves' hyperthyroidism, was used to find distinguishing TCR V-J signatures. Once sampling was done, hyperthyroidism patients were given methimazole at a starting dose of 30 mg daily, whereas ophthalmopathy patients were given high-dose intravenous methylprednisolone. Prospective prediction of ophthalmopathy was tested in an independent validation cohort of some 19 hyperthyroidism patients and around 16 patients who later progressed to ophthalmopathy. According to the paper, TCR Vbeta CDR3 sequencing was carried out on around 140 peripheral blood samples, which came from under 50 ophthalmopathy, under 85 hyperthyroidism and roughly 17 progressor patients. The 100 discovery patients were randomly split 7:3 into training and test sets. The study also compared thyroid tissue and blood T-cell repertoires from more than five Graves' hyperthyroidism patients. Summary of the overall study and its limitations: A 13 V-J signature model separated ophthalmopathy from stable hyperthyroidism, with just over 85% sensitivity and roughly 81% specificity in cross-validation and 80%/75% in testing. Most expanded thyroid clonotypes (frequency above 0.001) were also found in blood, which suggests that blood repertoires may mirror thyroid immune responses. Sample size was not statistically predetermined, and investigators were not blinded to group allocation. In validation, the model predicted progression to ophthalmopathy a median of around 6.5 months before onset, with roughly 71% sensitivity and just under 75% specificity.

Per the germline V gene (reference sequence), MNHNY is the CDR1 and SVGAGI is the CDR2. The junction shows trimming of 2 bases on V and 7 bases on J, plus 8 bases between the germline ends. Reading from cysteine to phenylalanine, the CDR3 counts 13 amino acids. Just the 39-base CDR3 DNA is kept, in frame starting at base 1. Hyperthyroidism patients were newly diagnosed, had a disease duration of under 2 months, and were aged 18 to 65 years. The study excluded patients with uncontrolled infections, other autoimmune diseases, pregnancy or lactation. Diagnoses were established on the basis of clinical symptoms, serum thyroxine and TRAb, thyroid ultrasound, and orbital computed tomography. Blood from progressor patients was collected at the time of first diagnosis with hyperthyroidism, before any ophthalmopathy symptoms had appeared. Ficoll-Paque density gradient centrifugation was used to isolate PBMCs from 10 ml of fresh peripheral blood. Progressor patients were initially diagnosed with Graves' hyperthyroidism and developed ophthalmopathy during follow-up. Total RNA was extracted using Trizol reagent, and RNA quality was assessed on an Agilent 2100 Bioanalyzer.

This TCR came from a woman aged 25 to 39 with Graves' hyperthyroidism that later progressed to Graves' ophthalmopathy. The sample comprised blood. The rearranged segments are TRBV6-6 and TRBJ1-4, with the D gene too uncertain to name. The CDR3 is CASSYPPFEKLFF. The DNA is TGTGCCAGCAGTTACCCACCATTTGAAAAACTGTTTTTT.